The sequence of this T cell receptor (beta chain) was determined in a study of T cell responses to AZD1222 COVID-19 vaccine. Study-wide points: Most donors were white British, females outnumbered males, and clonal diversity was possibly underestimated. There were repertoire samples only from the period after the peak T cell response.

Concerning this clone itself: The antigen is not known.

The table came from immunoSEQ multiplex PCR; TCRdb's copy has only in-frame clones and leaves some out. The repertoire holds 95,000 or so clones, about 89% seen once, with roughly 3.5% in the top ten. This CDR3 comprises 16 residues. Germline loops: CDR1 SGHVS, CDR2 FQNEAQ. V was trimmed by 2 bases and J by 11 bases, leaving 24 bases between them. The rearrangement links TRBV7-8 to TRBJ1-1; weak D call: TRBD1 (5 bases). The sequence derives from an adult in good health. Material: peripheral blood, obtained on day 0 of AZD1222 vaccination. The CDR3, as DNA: TGTGCCAGCAGCTTAAGGGTCTTGTCGTCCAGGGTGGCGGCTTTCTTT. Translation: CASSLRVLSSRVAAFF.